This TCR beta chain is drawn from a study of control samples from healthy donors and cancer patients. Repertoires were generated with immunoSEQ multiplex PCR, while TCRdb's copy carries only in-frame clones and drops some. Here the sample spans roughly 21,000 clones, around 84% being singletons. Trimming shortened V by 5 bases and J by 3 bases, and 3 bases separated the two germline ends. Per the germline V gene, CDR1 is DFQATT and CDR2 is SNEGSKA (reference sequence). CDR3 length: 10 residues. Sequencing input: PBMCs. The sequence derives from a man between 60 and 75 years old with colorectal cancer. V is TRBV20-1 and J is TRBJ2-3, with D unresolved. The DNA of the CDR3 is TGCAGTGCTTGGACAGATACGCAGTATTTT. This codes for CSAWTDTQYF.